This TCR beta chain was found in a study of T cell responses to AZD1222 COVID-19 vaccine. Study overall: The study pooled second doses at about 4 or about 12 weeks. Study findings and constraints: Vaccine-related CD4 TCRs covered spike, predominating at 160-218 and 743-854. It was only six AZD1222 recipients who were seropositive at baseline. Clonal diversity may have been underestimated in mostly white British donors.

Assay: immunoSEQ multiplex PCR; the TCRdb copy retains only in-frame clones and omits some. This table has approximately 150,000 clones, roughly 92% appearing once. A note on this clone: As yet, its antigen is unknown.

V was pared by 11 bases and J by 6 bases, with 12 bases of the junction left unmatched. The CDR3 is 15 amino acids. Germline V gene sequence: CDR1 SGHVS, CDR2 FQNEAQ. The source is an adult in good health. The rearrangement joins TRBV7-8 to TRBJ2-1; 11 positions agree with TRBD2. The sequencing used peripheral blood, collected on day 0 of AZD1222 vaccination. CDR3 sequence reads: CAGRPLAGGANEQFF. The CDR3 region has the DNA TGTGCCGGGCGTCCTCTAGCGGGAGGTGCCAATGAGCAGTTCTTC.